One and the same sample provided the 8 T cell receptor beta chains below, sequenced in a study of T cell clonotyping in hematopoietic cell transplantation. Generated by immunoSEQ multiplex PCR, the TCRdb table keeps only in-frame clones and is missing some. The data hold under 15,000 clones, with just under 95% observed a single time. The sample was PBMCs, taken 100 days after allogeneic stem cell transplant. The receptors were sampled from a female patient between 50 and 60 years old who had an allogeneic stem cell transplant from an unrelated donor, so the T cells may come from the graft donor. Some clones in this sample may be carry-over from other donors' samples.

The chain has TRBV28 and TRBJ1-2; tentative D call: TRBD1 (6 bases). Germline V gene data show CDR1 as MDHEN and CDR2 as SYDVKM. Between the trimmed V and J ends, which lost 10 bases and 1 base, there was a span of 13 bases. CDR3 length: 13 amino acids. The CDR3: CATDTGINYGYTF. In DNA, the CDR3 is TGTGCCACCGACACAGGGATTAACTATGGCTACACCTTC.

The chain is built from TRBV29-1 and TRBJ2-7; possible D gene TRBD2, 6 bases. Germline lookup yields CDR1 SQVTM and CDR2 ANQGSEA. The CDR3 is 13 residues long. V gave up 4 bases and J gave up 4 bases, with 14 bases separating them. In DNA form, the CDR3 reads TGCAGCGTTGGGCGGGATAATATGTACGAGCAGTACTTC. It yields the protein CSVGRDNMYEQYF.

The gene calls are TRBV6-4 and TRBJ2-3; 9 nucleotides line up with TRBD1. The V gene's germline CDR1 is MRHNA and CDR2 SNTAGT. The CDR3 covers 14 residues. V dropped 3 bases and J dropped 4; count of bases not matched to a gene: 2. The CDR3 reads CASSEQGAADTQYF. Written as DNA, the CDR3 is TGTGCCAGCAGTGAACAGGGGGCTGCAGATACGCAGTATTTT.

The chain uses TRBV13 and TRBJ1-1; no clear D. V was clipped by 2 bases and J by 1 base, with 5 bases between them. This CDR3 has 13 amino acids. Germline-derived CDR1 and CDR2 are PRHDT and FYEKMQ (reference sequence). CDR3 region: CASSLTQNTEAFF. Here the CDR3 DNA reads TGTGCCAGCAGCTTAACACAGAACACTGAAGCTTTCTTT.

The rearrangement links TRBV4-1 to TRBJ1-1, with D possibly TRBD1 on 5 matching bases. The CDR3 is 17 amino acids. Trimming pared 1 base from V and 4 bases from J, leaving 19 bases between. Germline CDR1 MGHRA, CDR2 YSYEKL. CDR3 sequence reads: CASSQALTVRISTEAFF. DNA for the CDR3: TGCGCCAGCAGCCAAGCCCTGACAGTGAGGATTAGCACTGAAGCTTTCTTT.

The rearrangement uses TRBV5-1 and TRBJ2-5; D possibly matches TRBD1 or TRBD2 (5 bases each). The CDR3 covers 14 residues. CDR1 is SGHRS, CDR2 YFSETQ, per germline. Trimming cost V 4 bases and J 2 bases, with 12 bases left between them. CDR3 loop: CASSLWGFQETQYF. DNA for the CDR3: TGCGCCAGCAGCCTGTGGGGGTTTCAAGAGACCCAGTACTTC.

V gene TRBV2 combines with J gene TRBJ1-1, with 10 bases lining up with TRBD1. Germline loops: CDR1 SNHLY, CDR2 FYNNEI. The CDR3 consists of 14 residues. Trimming at V came to 6 bases and at J to 5 bases, leaving 6 bases not matched to a gene. The CDR3 is CASRTGQGRTEAFF. CDR3 DNA: TGTGCCAGCAGGACGGGACAGGGGCGTACTGAAGCTTTCTTT.

CDR3 sequence reads: CATSRERTPDGYTF. CDR3 DNA sequence: TGTGCCACCAGCAGAGAGAGGACTCCTGATGGCTACACCTTC. The J gene is TRBJ1-2, the V gene TRBV15; D is unresolved. The CDR3 has 14 amino acids. V was pared by 0 bases and J by 6 bases, with 11 bases between. The germline gives CDR1 LNHNV, CDR2 YYDKDF (reference sequence).